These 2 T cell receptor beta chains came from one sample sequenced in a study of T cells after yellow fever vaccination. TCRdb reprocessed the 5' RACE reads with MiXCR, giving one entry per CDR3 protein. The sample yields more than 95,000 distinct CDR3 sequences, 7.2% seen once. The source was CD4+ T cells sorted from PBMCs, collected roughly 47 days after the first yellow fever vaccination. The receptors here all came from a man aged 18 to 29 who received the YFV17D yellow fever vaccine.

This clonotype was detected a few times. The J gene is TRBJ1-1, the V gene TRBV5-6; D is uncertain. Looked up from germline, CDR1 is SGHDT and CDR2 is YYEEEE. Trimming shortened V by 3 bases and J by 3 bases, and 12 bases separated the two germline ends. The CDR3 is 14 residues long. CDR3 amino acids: CASSSNPRDTEAFF. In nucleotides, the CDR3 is TGTGCCAGCAGCTCAAACCCCCGGGACACTGAAGCTTTCTTT. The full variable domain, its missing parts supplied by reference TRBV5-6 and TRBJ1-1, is DAGVTQSPTHLIKTRGQQVTLRCSPKSGHDTVSWYQQALGQGPQFIFQYYEEEERQRGNFPDRFSGHQFPNYSSELNVNALLLGDSALYLCASSSNPRDTEAFFGQGTRLTVV.

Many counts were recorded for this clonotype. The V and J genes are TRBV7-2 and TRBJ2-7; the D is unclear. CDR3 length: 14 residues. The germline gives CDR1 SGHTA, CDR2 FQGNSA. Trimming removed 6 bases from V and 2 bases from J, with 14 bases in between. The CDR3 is CASRDSLTAYEQYF. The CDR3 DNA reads TGTGCCAGCAGAGACTCATTAACGGCCTACGAGCAGTACTTC.